This T cell receptor beta chain was observed in a study of cytomegalovirus exposure and HLA in healthy donors. Primers: 60 Vbeta forward and 13 Jbeta reverse. Profiled with immunoSEQ multiplex PCR; TCRdb holds only in-frame clones, not every one. The sample has around 78,000 clones, about 81% seen once; the top ten hold 2.4%. Between the trimmed V and J ends, which lost 10 bases and 3 bases, there was a span of 12 bases. CDR3 length: 12 amino acids. Germline V gene lookup returns CDR1 MDHEN and CDR2 SYDVKM. Sequencing was done on a sample of PBMCs. This clonotype originated in a woman aged 50 to 60 in good health and CMV-seronegative. V is TRBV28 and J is TRBJ1-2, with D possibly matching TRBD1 (6 bases). This CDR3 is CAIRTVDYGYTF. The CDR3 DNA follows: TGTGCCATTAGGACAGTCGACTATGGCTACACCTTC.